This is a list of T cell receptor beta chains from one sample in a study of cytomegalovirus exposure and HLA in healthy donors. TCRdb keeps only in-frame clones here, not all; method: immunoSEQ multiplex PCR. The table has about 280,000 clones, roughly 90% seen once. The material sequenced was PBMCs. The receptor source for this set is a woman aged 18-29 years in good health and CMV-seronegative. CDR3s include the opening cysteine and the closing phenylalanine or tryptophan. A D gene is named only where the DNA matches it firmly.

NA,TRBV5-1,TRBJ2-3,TGCGCCAGCAGCTTGGGGCAGGGTCTCCACACAGATACGCAGTATTTT,CASSLGQGLHTDTQYF
NA,TRBV9,TRBJ2-2,TGTGCCAGCAGCCCACAGACCGGGGAGCTGTTTTTT,CASSPQTGELFF
TRBD1,TRBV15,TRBJ2-7,TGTGCCACCAGCCTCGACAGGGTCGAGCAGTACTTC,CATSLDRVEQYF
TRBD2,TRBV7-9,TRBJ2-5,TGTGCCAGCAGCTTAGCCAGCGGGAGGTTGGAGACCCAGTACTTC,CASSLASGRLETQYF
NA,TRBV5-4,TRBJ2-3,TGTGCCAGCAGCTGGGGGGCCCTAGCGGAAGTAAGCACAGATACGCAGTATTTT,CASSWGALAEVSTDTQYF
NA,TRBV6-6,TRBJ1-3,TGTGCCAGCAGTGGAACAGGGCGTAACGCTGGAAACACCATATATTTT,CASSGTGRNAGNTIYF
TRBD2,TRBV2,TRBJ2-5,TGTGCCAGCAGTGGGGGTAGCGGGAGTCTGGAGACCCAGTACTTC,CASSGGSGSLETQYF
NA,TRBV25-1,TRBJ2-3,TGTGCCAGCAGTGACTCGGGAGTATCAGATACGCAGTATTTT,CASSDSGVSDTQYF
NA,TRBV27,TRBJ2-7,TGTGCCAGCAGTTTGAGCCCCAGGGCTTCCTACGAGCAGTACTTC,CASSLSPRASYEQYF
NA,TRBV9,TRBJ1-5,TGTGCCAGCAGCGAAGGGGCAAGCAATCAGCCCCAGCATTTT,CASSEGASNQPQHF
TRBD2,TRBV30,TRBJ2-3,TGTGCCTGGACAGCGGGAGGGGATACGCAGTATTTT,CAWTAGGDTQYF
TRBD2,TRBV28,TRBJ2-3,TGTGCCACCGAGCGGGGAGGACTCTGGGATACGCAGTATTTT,CATERGGLWDTQYF
NA,TRBV6-4,TRBJ2-3,TGTGCCAGCAGTGAGGTCGATTCGGGCACAGATACGCAGTATTTT,CASSEVDSGTDTQYF
TRBD1,TRBV7-6,TRBJ2-1,TGTGCCAGCAGCTTAGCCAGGGGGCGACCCGACTACAATGAGCAGTTCTTC,CASSLARGRPDYNEQFF
NA,TRBV20-1,TRBJ2-7,TGCAGTGCCCTCCGGCGGGTCGAGCAGTACTTC,CSALRRVEQYF
NA,TRBV6-5,TRBJ1-2,TGTGCCAGCAGTTACTCGGGAGGACGGTTGTATGGCTACACCTTC,CASSYSGGRLYGYTF